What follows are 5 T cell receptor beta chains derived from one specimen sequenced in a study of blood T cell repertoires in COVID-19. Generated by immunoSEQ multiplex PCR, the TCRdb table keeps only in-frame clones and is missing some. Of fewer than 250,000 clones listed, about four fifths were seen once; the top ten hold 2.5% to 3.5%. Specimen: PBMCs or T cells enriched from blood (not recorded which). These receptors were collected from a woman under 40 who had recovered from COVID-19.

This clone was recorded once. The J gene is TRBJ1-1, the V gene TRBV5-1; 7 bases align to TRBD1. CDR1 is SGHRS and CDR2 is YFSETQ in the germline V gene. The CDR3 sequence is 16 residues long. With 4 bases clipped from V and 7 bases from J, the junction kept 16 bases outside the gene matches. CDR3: CASSLSETRGRIEAFF. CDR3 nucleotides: TGCGCCAGCAGCCTGTCCGAAACTAGGGGGCGAATTGAAGCTTTCTTT.

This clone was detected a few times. The CDR3 region is CASSALGAPNTGELFF. DNA for the CDR3: TGTGCCAGTAGTGCCCTAGGGGCGCCGAACACCGGGGAGCTGTTTTTT. The J gene is TRBJ2-2, the V gene TRBV19; D is perhaps TRBD1 (5 bases). V lost 5 bases and J lost 0, with 13 bases in between. CDR1 and CDR2 from the germline V gene are LNHDA and SQIVND (reference sequence). This CDR3 comprises 16 residues.

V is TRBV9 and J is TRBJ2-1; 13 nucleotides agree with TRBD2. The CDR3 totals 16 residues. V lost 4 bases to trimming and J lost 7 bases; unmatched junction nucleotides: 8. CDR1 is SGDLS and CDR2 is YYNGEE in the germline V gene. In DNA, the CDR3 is TGTGCCAGCAGCTCCACCGGGACTAGCGGGATAAATGAGCAGTTCTTC. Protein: CASSSTGTSGINEQFF.

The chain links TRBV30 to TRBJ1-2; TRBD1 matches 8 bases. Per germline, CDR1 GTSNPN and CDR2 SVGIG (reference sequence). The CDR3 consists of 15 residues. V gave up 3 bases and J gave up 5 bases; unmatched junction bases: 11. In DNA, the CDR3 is TGTGCCTGGAGCCGGAAAGACAGGGGAAGGTATGGCTACACCTTC. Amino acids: CAWSRKDRGRYGYTF.

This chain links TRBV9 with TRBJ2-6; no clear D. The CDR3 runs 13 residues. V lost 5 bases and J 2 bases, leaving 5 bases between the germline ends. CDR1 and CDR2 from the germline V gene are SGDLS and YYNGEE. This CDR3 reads CASSRTGANVLTF. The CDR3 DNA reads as TGTGCCAGCAGTAGAACTGGGGCCAACGTCCTGACTTTC.